This T cell receptor (beta chain) was sequenced during a study of metastatic and nonmetastatic thyroid tumors. Study overall: Malignant thyroid and benign thyroid patients provided blood and tumor or nodule tissue whose repertoires were compared.

Patients were all untreated before their thyroid surgery. As handled by the study authors: Using the CDR3 differences seen across clinicopathological groups, the authors built a distant-metastasis classifier for papillary thyroid cancer, which was meant to discriminate distant-metastatic patients. TCRdb re-called clones via MiXCR from the PCR reads. The V and J calls and clone size come from TCRdb's table, not from the authors' own analysis. The sample carries about 39,000 clones, roughly a sixth recorded once. Overall study findings and caveats: Across blood and tumor, TCR beta diversity in malignant thyroid tumors was reportedly significantly higher than in benign nodules.

This CDR3 has 14 residues. Per the germline V gene, CDR1 is SQVTM and CDR2 is ANQGSEA. V was pared by 6 bases and J by 5 bases, with 19 bases between. This clone has a count of ten or more. Its antigen is still unknown. The receptor's source is a female donor with papillary thyroid cancer or a benign thyroid nodule (not recorded which). Some clones in this sample may be carry-over from other donors' samples. V is TRBV29-1 and J is TRBJ1-1, with D possibly matching TRBD1 (5 bases). The sample was blood. The chain's CDR3 is CSVAVGTGGTEAFF. The DNA of the CDR3 is TGCAGCGTCGCCGTGGGAACAGGAGGGACTGAAGCTTTCTTT.